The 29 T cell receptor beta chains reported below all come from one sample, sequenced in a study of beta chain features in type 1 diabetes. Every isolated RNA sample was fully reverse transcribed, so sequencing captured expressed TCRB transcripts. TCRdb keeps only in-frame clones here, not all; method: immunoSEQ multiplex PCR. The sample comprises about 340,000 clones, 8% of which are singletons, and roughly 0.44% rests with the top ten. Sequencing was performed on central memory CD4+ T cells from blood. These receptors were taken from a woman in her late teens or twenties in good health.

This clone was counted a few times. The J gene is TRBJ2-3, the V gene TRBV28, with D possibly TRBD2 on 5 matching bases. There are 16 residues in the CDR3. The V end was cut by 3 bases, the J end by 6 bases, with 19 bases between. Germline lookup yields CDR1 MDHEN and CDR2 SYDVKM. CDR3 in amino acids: CASSFYSAPIGDTQYF. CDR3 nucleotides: TGTGCCAGCAGTTTCTATAGCGCGCCCATAGGGGATACGCAGTATTTT.

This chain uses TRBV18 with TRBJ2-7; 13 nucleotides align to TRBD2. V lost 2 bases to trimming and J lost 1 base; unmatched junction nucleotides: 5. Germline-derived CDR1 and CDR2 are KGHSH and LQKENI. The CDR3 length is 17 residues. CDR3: CASSPGKGLAGSYEQYF. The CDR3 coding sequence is TGTGCCAGCTCACCAGGAAAGGGACTAGCGGGATCCTACGAGCAGTACTTC.

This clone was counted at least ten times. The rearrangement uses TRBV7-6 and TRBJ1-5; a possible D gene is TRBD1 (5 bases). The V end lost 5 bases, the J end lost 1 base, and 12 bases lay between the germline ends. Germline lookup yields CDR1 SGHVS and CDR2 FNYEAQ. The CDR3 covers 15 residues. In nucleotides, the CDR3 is TGTGCCAGCAGCCCCGAGGGGTTGAGCAATCAGCCCCAGCATTTT. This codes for CASSPEGLSNQPQHF.

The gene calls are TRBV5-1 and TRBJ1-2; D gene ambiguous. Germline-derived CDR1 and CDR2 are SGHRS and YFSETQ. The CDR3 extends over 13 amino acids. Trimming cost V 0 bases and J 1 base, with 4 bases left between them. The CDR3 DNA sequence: TGCGCCAGCAGCTTGGACAGTAACTATGGCTACACCTTC. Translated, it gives CASSLDSNYGYTF.

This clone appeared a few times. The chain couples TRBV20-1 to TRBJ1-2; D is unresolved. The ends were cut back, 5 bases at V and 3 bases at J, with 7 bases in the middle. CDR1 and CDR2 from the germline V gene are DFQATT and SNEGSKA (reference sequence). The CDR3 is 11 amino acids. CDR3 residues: CSADGDYGYTF. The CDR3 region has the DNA TGCAGTGCTGATGGGGACTATGGCTACACCTTC.

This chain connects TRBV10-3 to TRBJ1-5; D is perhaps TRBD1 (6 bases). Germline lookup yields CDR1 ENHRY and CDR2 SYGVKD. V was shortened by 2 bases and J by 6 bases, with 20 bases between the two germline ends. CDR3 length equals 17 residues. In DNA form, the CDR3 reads TGTGCCATCAGTGAGACCCAGCTCTCCGGGGGGCGTCAGCCCCAGCATTTT. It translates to CAISETQLSGGRQPQHF.

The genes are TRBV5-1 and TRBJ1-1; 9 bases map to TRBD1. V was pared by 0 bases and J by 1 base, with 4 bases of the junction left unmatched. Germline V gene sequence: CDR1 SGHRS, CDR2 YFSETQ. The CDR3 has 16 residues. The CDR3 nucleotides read TGCGCCAGCAGCTTGGGAAGGGACAGGGCGAACACTGAAGCTTTCTTT. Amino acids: CASSLGRDRANTEAFF.

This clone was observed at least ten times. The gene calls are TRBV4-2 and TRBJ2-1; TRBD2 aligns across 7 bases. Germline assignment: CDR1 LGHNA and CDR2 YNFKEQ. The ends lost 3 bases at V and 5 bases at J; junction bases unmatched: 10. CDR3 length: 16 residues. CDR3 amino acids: CASSHLLAARDNEQFF. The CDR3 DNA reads TGTGCCAGCAGCCATCTTCTAGCGGCACGAGACAATGAGCAGTTCTTC.

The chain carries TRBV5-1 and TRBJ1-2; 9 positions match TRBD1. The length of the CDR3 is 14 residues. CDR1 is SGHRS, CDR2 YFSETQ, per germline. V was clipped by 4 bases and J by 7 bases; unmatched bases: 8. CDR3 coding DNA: TGCGCCAGCAGCGGAGGGACAGGGACGTCTGGCTACACCTTC. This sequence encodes CASSGGTGTSGYTF.

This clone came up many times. CDR3 residues: CSARDSTEAFF. The CDR3, as DNA: TGCAGCGCCCGGGACTCCACTGAAGCTTTCTTT. The genes are TRBV29-1 and TRBJ1-1, with TRBD1 as a possible D gene (5 bases). With 7 bases removed from V and 4 bases from J, the gap between germline ends came to 10 bases. The CDR3 spans 11 residues. Germline lookup yields CDR1 SQVTM and CDR2 ANQGSEA.

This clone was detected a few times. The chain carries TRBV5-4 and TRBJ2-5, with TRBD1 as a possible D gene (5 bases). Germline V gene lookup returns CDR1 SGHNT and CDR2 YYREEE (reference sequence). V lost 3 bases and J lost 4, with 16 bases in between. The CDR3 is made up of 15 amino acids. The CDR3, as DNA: TGTGCCAGCAGCTCAAAGCAGGGATTCGGAGAGACCCAGTACTTC. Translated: CASSSKQGFGETQYF. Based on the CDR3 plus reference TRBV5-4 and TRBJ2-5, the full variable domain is ETGVTQSPTHLIKTRGQQVTLRCSSQSGHNTVSWYQQALGQGPQFIFQYYREEENGRGNFPPRFSGLQFPNYSSELNVNALELDDSALYLCASSSKQGFGETQYFGPGTRLLVL.

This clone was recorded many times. CDR3 nucleotides: TGTGCCAGTAGTATGCGCCTAGAAGACAATGAGCAGTTCTTC. Translating gives CASSMRLEDNEQFF. V gene TRBV19 combines with J gene TRBJ2-1; D not resolved. The CDR3 has 14 amino acids. The germline V gene encodes CDR1 LNHDA and CDR2 SQIVND (reference sequence). Trimming left V 3 bases short and J 5 bases short, with 11 bases between.

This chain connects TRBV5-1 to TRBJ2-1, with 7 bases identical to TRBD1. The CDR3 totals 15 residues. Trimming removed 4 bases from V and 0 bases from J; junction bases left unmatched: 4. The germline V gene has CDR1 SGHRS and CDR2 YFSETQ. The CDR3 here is CASSPTGDSYNEQFF. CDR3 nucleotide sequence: TGCGCCAGCAGCCCCACAGGGGACTCCTACAATGAGCAGTTCTTC. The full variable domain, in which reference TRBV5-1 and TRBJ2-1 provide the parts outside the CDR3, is KAGVTQTPRYLIKTRGQQVTLSCSPISGHRSVSWYQQTPGQGLQFLFEYFSETQRNKGNFPGRFSGRQFSNSRSEMNVSTLELGDSALYLCASSPTGDSYNEQFFGPGTRLTVL.

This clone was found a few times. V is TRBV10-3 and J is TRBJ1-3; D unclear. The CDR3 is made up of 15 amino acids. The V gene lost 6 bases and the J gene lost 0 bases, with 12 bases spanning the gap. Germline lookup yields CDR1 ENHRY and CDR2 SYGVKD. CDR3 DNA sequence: TGTGCCATCAGCGAACAGTCAATCTCTGGAAACACCATATATTTT. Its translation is CAISEQSISGNTIYF.

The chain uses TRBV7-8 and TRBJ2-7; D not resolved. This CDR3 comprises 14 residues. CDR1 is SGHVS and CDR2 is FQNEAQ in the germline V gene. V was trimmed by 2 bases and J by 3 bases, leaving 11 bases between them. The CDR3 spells CASSLTGRVYEQYF. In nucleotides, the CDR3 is TGTGCCAGCAGCTTAACTGGAAGGGTCTACGAGCAGTACTTC.

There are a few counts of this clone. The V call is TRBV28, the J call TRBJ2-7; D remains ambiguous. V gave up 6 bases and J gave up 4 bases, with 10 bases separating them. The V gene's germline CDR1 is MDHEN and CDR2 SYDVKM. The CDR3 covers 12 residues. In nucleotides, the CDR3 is TGTGCCAGCAGAAAAGAATGGTACGAGCAGTACTTC. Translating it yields CASRKEWYEQYF.

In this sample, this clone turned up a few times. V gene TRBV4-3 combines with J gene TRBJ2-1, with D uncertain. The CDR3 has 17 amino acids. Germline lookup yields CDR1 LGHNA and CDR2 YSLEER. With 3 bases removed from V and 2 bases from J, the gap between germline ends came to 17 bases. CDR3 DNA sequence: TGCGCCAGCAGCCATATACGGAGCCATCTGCCCTACAATGAGCAGTTCTTC. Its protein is CASSHIRSHLPYNEQFF.

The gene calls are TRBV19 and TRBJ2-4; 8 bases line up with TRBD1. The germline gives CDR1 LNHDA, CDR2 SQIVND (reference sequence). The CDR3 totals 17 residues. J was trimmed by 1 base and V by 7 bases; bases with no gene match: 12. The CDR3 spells CASTPETGARAKNIQYF. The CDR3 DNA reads TGTGCCAGTACCCCAGAGACAGGGGCGAGGGCCAAAAACATTCAGTACTTC.

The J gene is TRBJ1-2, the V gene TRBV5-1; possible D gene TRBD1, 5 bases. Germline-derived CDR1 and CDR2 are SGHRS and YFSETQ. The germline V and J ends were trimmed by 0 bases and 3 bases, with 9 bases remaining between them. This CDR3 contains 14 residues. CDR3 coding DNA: TGCGCCAGCAGCTTGGAGGGACTGGACTATGGCTACACCTTC. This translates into CASSLEGLDYGYTF.

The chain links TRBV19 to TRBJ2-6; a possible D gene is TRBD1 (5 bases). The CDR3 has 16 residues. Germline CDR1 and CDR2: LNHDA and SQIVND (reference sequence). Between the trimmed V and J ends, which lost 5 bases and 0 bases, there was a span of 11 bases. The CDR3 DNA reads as TGTGCCAGTAGTCTCCAGGGCGACTCTGGGGCCAACGTCCTGACTTTC. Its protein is CASSLQGDSGANVLTF.

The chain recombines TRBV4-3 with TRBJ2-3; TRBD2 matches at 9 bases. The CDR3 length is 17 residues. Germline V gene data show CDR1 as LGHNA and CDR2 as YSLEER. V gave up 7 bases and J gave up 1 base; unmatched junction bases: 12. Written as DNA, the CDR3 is TGCGCCAGCACCTCAAGGGTAGCGGGAGATGGCACAGATACGCAGTATTTT. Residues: CASTSRVAGDGTDTQYF.

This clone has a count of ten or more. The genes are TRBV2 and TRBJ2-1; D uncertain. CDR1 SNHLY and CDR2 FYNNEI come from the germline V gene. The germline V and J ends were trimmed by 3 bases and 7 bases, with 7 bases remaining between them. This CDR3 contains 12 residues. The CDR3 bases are TGTGCCAGCAGTGAGGATGTTAATGAGCAGTTCTTC. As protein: CASSEDVNEQFF.

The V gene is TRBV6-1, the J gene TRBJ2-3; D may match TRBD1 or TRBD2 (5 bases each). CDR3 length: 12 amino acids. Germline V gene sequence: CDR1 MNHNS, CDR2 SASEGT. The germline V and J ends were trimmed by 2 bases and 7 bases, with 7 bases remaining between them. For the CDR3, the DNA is TGTGCCAGCAGTGAAAGGGGACATACGCAGTATTTT. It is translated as CASSERGHTQYF.

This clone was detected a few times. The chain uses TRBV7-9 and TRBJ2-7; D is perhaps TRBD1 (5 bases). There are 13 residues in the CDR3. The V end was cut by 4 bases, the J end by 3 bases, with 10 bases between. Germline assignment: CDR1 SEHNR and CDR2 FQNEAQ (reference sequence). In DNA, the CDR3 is TGTGCCAGCAGCTCGGACACAAACTACGAGCAGTACTTC. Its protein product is CASSSDTNYEQYF.

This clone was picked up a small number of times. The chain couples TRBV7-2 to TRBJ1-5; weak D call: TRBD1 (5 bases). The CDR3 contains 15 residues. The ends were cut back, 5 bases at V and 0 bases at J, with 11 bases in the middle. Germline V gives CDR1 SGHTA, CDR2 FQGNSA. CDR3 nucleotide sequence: TGTGCCAGCAGCCGACAGTCTTATAGCAATCAGCCCCAGCATTTT. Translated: CASSRQSYSNQPQHF.

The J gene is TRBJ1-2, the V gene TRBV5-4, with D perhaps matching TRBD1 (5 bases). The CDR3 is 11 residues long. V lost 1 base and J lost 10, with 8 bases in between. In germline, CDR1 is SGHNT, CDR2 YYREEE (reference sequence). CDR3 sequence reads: CASSLRGLYTF. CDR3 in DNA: TGTGCCAGCAGCTTGAGGGGTCTCTACACCTTC. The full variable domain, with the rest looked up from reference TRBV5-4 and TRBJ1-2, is ETGVTQSPTHLIKTRGQQVTLRCSSQSGHNTVSWYQQALGQGPQFIFQYYREEENGRGNFPPRFSGLQFPNYSSELNVNALELDDSALYLCASSLRGLYTFGSGTRLTVV.

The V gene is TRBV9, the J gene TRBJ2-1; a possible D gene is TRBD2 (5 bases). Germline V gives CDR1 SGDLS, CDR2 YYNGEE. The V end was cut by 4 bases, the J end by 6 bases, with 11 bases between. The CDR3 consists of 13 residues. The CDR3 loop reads CASSTGGFNEQFF. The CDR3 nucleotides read TGTGCCAGCAGCACCGGCGGGTTCAATGAGCAGTTCTTC.

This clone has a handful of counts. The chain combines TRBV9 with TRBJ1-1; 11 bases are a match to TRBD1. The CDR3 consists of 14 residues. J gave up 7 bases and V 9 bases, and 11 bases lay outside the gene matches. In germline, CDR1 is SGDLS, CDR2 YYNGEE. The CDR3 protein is CAKNGQGASGEAFF. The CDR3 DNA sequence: TGTGCCAAAAACGGACAGGGGGCCTCTGGTGAAGCTTTCTTT.

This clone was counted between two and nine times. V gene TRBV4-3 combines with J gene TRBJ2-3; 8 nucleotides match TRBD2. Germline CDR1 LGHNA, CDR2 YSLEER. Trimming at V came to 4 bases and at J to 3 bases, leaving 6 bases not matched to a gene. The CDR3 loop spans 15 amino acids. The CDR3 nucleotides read TGCGCCAGCAGCCTTTCGGGAGGGGCGACAGATACGCAGTATTTT. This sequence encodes CASSLSGGATDTQYF.